This T cell receptor beta chain was recorded in a study of T-cell memory formation after mild COVID-19. Findings and caveats of the study: Whether day 37 second-wave clones are SARS-CoV-2-specific was not confirmed. Contracting clones from day 15 to 85 showed balanced CD4/CD8; later expanders favored CD4+. The CD4+ clones that contracted clustered mainly within CM and EM, and the CD8+ clones concentrated in EMRA.

Amplification by 5'RACE using constant-segment primers produced TCR alpha and TCR beta cDNA libraries that carried sample barcodes and UMIs. MiXCR, applied by TCRdb to the 5' RACE reads, yields one record per CDR3 protein. The sample shows 190,000 or so distinct CDR3 sequences, 20% to 25% of them seen only once. The table lists this clonotype with a few counts. Its matching antigen is unknown. The length of the CDR3 is 16 residues. Germline CDR1 reads LGHDT; CDR2 reads YNNKEL (reference sequence). Trimming took 2 bases from V and 4 from J, leaving 14 bases between them. The clonotype originates from an adult woman who had mild COVID-19 (a few samples of this study predate the infection). Cell type and time point are not known. Source material: PBMCs or a T cell subset sorted from them (not recorded which). The genes are TRBV3-1 and TRBJ2-2; D is possibly TRBD1 (6 bases). DNA for the CDR3: TGTGCCAGCAGCCAACGGGACACGGGATCCACCGGGGAGCTGTTTTTT. Translated: CASSQRDTGSTGELFF.